The T cell receptor (beta chain) under discussion was sequenced for a study of T cell responses to AZD1222 COVID-19 vaccine. Trimming removed 7 bases from V and 6 bases from J, with 6 bases in between. Per germline, CDR1 LNHDA and CDR2 SQIVND (reference sequence). The CDR3 runs to 10 residues. With regard to this clone: Its antigen is currently unknown.

Second-dose schedules of about 4 or about 12 weeks were combined. Clones were read by immunoSEQ multiplex PCR, and TCRdb kept only the in-frame ones, dropping some. The sample contains some 48,000 clones, roughly 85% of which appear only once. Study-level results: Two AZD1222 doses significantly raised spike-specific TCR breadth and depth over controls. CD4 TCRs linked to vaccination spanned spike, dominating at 160-218 and 743-854.

The chain combines TRBV19 with TRBJ1-2; D not certain. The sequence came from an adult who received the AZD1222 COVID-19 vaccine. This specimen consisted of peripheral blood, obtained 28 days after the second AZD1222 dose. CDR3 DNA sequence: TGTGCCAGTATGGGGAATGGCTACACCTTC. It is translated as CASMGNGYTF.